Described below is a single T cell receptor beta chain sequence and its context. The antigen remains undetermined. In alopecia areata patients, both lesional scalp punch biopsies and peripheral blood were collected. The sequencing template was cDNA reverse transcribed from extracted RNA. Generated by immunoSEQ multiplex PCR, the TCRdb table keeps only in-frame clones and is missing some. Of 110,000 to 150,000 clones in the sample, about three fifths were seen once. The CDR3 is 15 residues long. Unmatched junction bases numbered 4, after V lost 1 base and J lost 7 bases. Germline CDR1 and CDR2: SGHAT and FQNNGV. The data were taken from a study of CD8+ T cells in alopecia areata. About the study: Tofacitinib lasted 6 to 18 months, then 6 months off drug. Overall study results and limits: Scalp sample data also include resident alphabeta T cells from normal skin.

The gene calls are TRBV11-2 and TRBJ1-4, with 9 bases that match TRBD1. The TCR comes from a human donor with alopecia areata. The sequencing here drew on CD4+ T cells sorted from blood, taken at week 0. DNA of the CDR3: TGTGCCAGCAGCTTAGGGGGGACAGGGAGTGAAAAACTGTTTTTT. Protein: CASSLGGTGSEKLFF.